The clone carrying this T cell receptor beta chain appeared a few times. The data originate from a study of T-cell memory formation after mild COVID-19. The CDR3 is 14 amino acids. Trimming removed 8 bases from V and 3 bases from J; junction bases left unmatched: 5. Germline V gives CDR1 SNHLY, CDR2 FYNNEI. TCRdb re-called the 5' RACE reads with MiXCR, one entry per CDR3 protein. The data contain hundreds of thousands of distinct CDR3 sequences, 20% to 25% of them singletons. The V call is TRBV2, the J call TRBJ2-7; 12 nucleotides match TRBD2. The sample taken for sequencing was PBMCs or a T cell subset sorted from them (not recorded which). The clonotype comes from an adult woman who had mild COVID-19 (a few samples of this study predate the infection). Cell type and time point are not known. CDR3 region: CASAGLAGYYEQYF. The CDR3 bases are TGTGCCAGCGCGGGACTAGCGGGTTACTACGAGCAGTACTTC.